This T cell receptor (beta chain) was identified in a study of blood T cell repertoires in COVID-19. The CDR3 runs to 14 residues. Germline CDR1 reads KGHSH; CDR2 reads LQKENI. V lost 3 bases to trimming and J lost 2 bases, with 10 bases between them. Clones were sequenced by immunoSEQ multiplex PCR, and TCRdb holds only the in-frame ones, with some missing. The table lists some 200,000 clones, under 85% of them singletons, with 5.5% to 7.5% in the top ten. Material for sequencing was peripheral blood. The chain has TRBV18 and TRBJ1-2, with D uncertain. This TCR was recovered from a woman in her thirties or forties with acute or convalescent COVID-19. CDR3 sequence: CASSPGVQNYGYTF. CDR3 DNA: TGTGCCAGCTCACCCGGGGTTCAGAACTATGGCTACACCTTC. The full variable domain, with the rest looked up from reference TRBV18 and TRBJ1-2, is NAGVMQNPRHLVRRRGQEARLRCSPMKGHSHVYWYRQLPEEGLKFMVYLQKENIIDESGMPKERFSAEFPKEGPSILRIQQVVRGDSAAYFCASSPGVQNYGYTFGSGTRLTVV.